This T cell receptor beta chain was captured in a study of blood T cell repertoires in COVID-19. Study summary: From the United States, Italy and Spain came samples of acute and convalescent COVID-19. PBMCs, B-cell-depleted T cells, or T cells were the source of the cDNA or gDNA that made up the material.

Per the authors' pipeline: Amplification of reference gene primers provided the estimated nucleated cell counts. Profiling relied on immunoSEQ multiplex PCR, and the TCRdb table lists in-frame clones only, not all of them. D and trimming were read from the DNA, whereas the V and J calls and clone size are those reported in that table. The data show 55,000 to 80,000 clones, around 84% seen once. This CDR3 comprises 17 residues. Germline lookup yields CDR1 LNHDA and CDR2 SQIVND (reference sequence). V shed 3 bases and J 5 bases; nucleotides not matched to a gene: 12. Material: peripheral blood. The sequence came from a woman between 65 and 79 years old with acute or convalescent COVID-19. This chain joins TRBV19 and TRBJ2-2, with 7 bases aligning to TRBD1. The CDR3 DNA reads as TGTGCCAGTAGTATTTTTGGGACAGTTGGGAAGACCGGGGAGCTGTTTTTT. Amino acids: CASSIFGTVGKTGELFF. Drawing the rest from reference TRBV19 and TRBJ2-2, the complete variable domain is DGGITQSPKYLFRKEGQNVTLSCEQNLNHDAMYWYRQDPGQGLRLIYYSQIVNDFQKGDIAEGYSVSREKKESFPLTVTSAQKNPTAFYLCASSIFGTVGKTGELFFGEGSRLTVL.